These 7 T cell receptor beta chains were sequenced from one sample in a study of cytomegalovirus exposure and HLA in healthy donors. Sequenced by immunoSEQ multiplex PCR; TCRdb stores in-frame clones only, minus some. The profile covers approximately 160,000 clones, with about 90% appearing a single time and about 3% taken by the ten largest. Sample: PBMCs. These receptors were collected from a woman between 18 and 30 years old in good health and CMV-seropositive.

V and J are TRBV28 and TRBJ2-3; 8 nucleotides align to TRBD2. The CDR3 consists of 16 residues. Germline V lookup: CDR1 MDHEN, CDR2 SYDVKM. J lost 2 bases, V lost 2 bases, and 6 bases had no gene match. CDR3 DNA: TGTGCCAGCAGTTTAGAACGGGGGGGTTCCACAGATACGCAGTATTTT. Translating gives CASSLERGGSTDTQYF.

The chain recombines TRBV11-2 with TRBJ1-4, with 10 bases aligning to TRBD1. Losses at the gene ends were 0 bases for V and 5 bases for J; bases not matched to a gene: 6. CDR1 is SGHAT and CDR2 is FQNNGV in the germline V gene. The CDR3 runs 17 residues. CDR3 protein: CASSLDGGTGANEKLFF. CDR3 sequence (DNA): TGTGCCAGCAGCTTAGATGGTGGGACAGGGGCAAATGAAAAACTGTTTTTT.

The genes are TRBV9 and TRBJ1-1; the D is unclear. Germline values: CDR1 SGDLS, CDR2 YYNGEE. The CDR3 is 15 amino acids. V shed 4 bases and J shed 1 base, with 14 bases lying between them. CDR3 loop: CASSSRGESNTEAFF. CDR3 nucleotide sequence: TGTGCCAGCAGCTCCCGCGGGGAGTCGAACACTGAAGCTTTCTTT. Variable domain in full (rest from reference TRBV9 and TRBJ1-1): DSGVTQTPKHLITATGQRVTLRCSPRSGDLSVYWYQQSLDQGLQFLIQYYNGEERAKGNILERFSAQQFPDLHSELNLSSLELGDSALYFCASSSRGESNTEAFFGQGTRLTVV.

This rearrangement joins TRBV6-4 to TRBJ2-2, with 7 bases matching TRBD1. Germline CDR1 MRHNA, CDR2 SNTAGT. Unmatched junction bases numbered 5, after V lost 4 bases and J lost 3 bases. This CDR3 contains 15 residues. The chain's CDR3 is CASSVTGSYTGELFF. DNA of the CDR3: TGTGCCAGCAGTGTGACAGGGTCGTACACCGGGGAGCTGTTTTTT.

V gene TRBV19 combines with J gene TRBJ1-3; 8 positions agree with TRBD1. The CDR3 consists of 15 residues. Germline CDR1 is LNHDA and CDR2 is SQIVND (reference sequence). Unmatched junction bases numbered 2, after V lost 4 bases and J lost 0 bases. CDR3 coding DNA: TGTGCCAGTAGTAGGGGACAGGCCTCTGGAAACACCATATATTTT. Amino acids: CASSRGQASGNTIYF.

The chain uses TRBV6-1 and TRBJ2-5; 10 bases agree with TRBD1. Looked up from germline, CDR1 is MNHNS and CDR2 is SASEGT. The V and J ends lost 2 bases and 3 bases, in that order; junction bases with no gene match: 6. This CDR3 contains 16 residues. CDR3 in amino acids: CASSETTGTGEETQYF. CDR3 coding DNA: TGTGCCAGCAGTGAAACAACCGGGACAGGGGAAGAGACCCAGTACTTC.

The gene calls are TRBV29-1 and TRBJ2-7; the match to TRBD1 covers 7 bases. CDR1 and CDR2 (germline): SQVTM, ANQGSEA. This CDR3 region has 12 residues. V was clipped by 7 bases and J by 6 bases; unmatched bases: 9. The CDR3 coding sequence is TGCAGCGCCAGACAGGGTCAAGGCGAGCAGTACTTC. This encodes CSARQGQGEQYF.